This TCR beta chain originates from a study of T cells in tuberculosis. After thawing and overnight rest, PBMC were stained with GMM-loaded CD1B tetramer, viability dye and anti-CD3 for sorting. C32 glucose monomycolate from Rhodococcus equi was loaded onto the CD1B tetramers. Looked up from germline, CDR1 is LNHNV and CDR2 is YYDKDF (reference sequence). The CDR3 length is 17 residues. V was pared by 3 bases and J by 0 bases, with 5 bases of the junction left unmatched. General study results and limits: Some low-affinity tetramer-binding T cells may be absent from this sample.

Assay used: immunoSEQ multiplex PCR; TCRdb lists only in-frame clones, some missing. This sample has approximately 88,000 clones, with around 90% found just once. The sample holds one count of this clone. Sequenced: CD1b-GMM tetramer-negative cells sorted from PBMCs. This chain connects TRBV15 to TRBJ1-1; 12 positions match TRBD1. The sequence was collected from an adult woman with latent tuberculosis. CDR3 bases: TGTGCCACCAGCAGGGGGACAGGGGGCGCGATGAACACTGAAGCTTTCTTT. As protein: CATSRGTGGAMNTEAFF.